The 12 T cell receptor beta chains below all came from one sample that was sequenced in a study of cytomegalovirus exposure and HLA in healthy donors. The PCR ran on 60 Vbeta and 13 Jbeta primers. Profiling relied on immunoSEQ multiplex PCR, and the TCRdb table lists in-frame clones only, not all of them. Of some 100,000 clones detected, approximately 70% appear once; the ten largest clones hold around 7.7%. Sequencing used PBMCs. These receptors originate from a man aged 40-50 years in good health and CMV-seronegative.

The rearrangement uses TRBV4-1 and TRBJ1-4; D unclear. The CDR3 covers 16 residues. Per the germline V gene, CDR1 is MGHRA and CDR2 is YSYEKL. Trimming shortened V by 2 bases and J by 0 bases, and 10 bases separated the two germline ends. The CDR3 nucleotides read TGCGCCAGCAGCCAACCACAGAAGGCAACTAATGAAAAACTGTTTTTT. Protein: CASSQPQKATNEKLFF.

The chain links TRBV19 to TRBJ1-6; tentative D call: TRBD1 (5 bases). Deletions cut 3 bases from V and 5 bases from J, with 11 bases between. The CDR3 loop spans 15 amino acids. Per the germline V gene, CDR1 is LNHDA and CDR2 is SQIVND (reference sequence). DNA for the CDR3: TGTGCCAGTAGTATGAGCACAGGCCATAATTCACCCCTCCACTTT. This translates into CASSMSTGHNSPLHF.

The rearrangement joins TRBV29-1 to TRBJ1-1, with D maybe TRBD1 (6 bases). Trimming shortened V by 4 bases and J by 1 base, and 16 bases separated the two germline ends. Germline V gene lookup returns CDR1 SQVTM and CDR2 ANQGSEA. The CDR3 has 15 amino acids. This CDR3 reads CSVVPQGHRNTEAFF. The CDR3 DNA reads as TGCAGCGTTGTTCCCCAGGGACACAGGAACACTGAAGCTTTCTTT.

V usage is TRBV7-3 and J usage is TRBJ2-1; D is perhaps TRBD2 (7 bases). This CDR3 is 16 amino acids long. CDR1 SGHTA and CDR2 FQGTGA come from the germline V gene. Trimming cost V 6 bases and J 2 bases, with 17 bases left between them. The CDR3 DNA follows: TGTGCCAGCAGGGTAATGGCGGGGGCGACCTACAATGAGCAGTTCTTC. It translates to CASRVMAGATYNEQFF.

The chain recombines TRBV19 with TRBJ1-5, with no clear D. Germline V gene lookup returns CDR1 LNHDA and CDR2 SQIVND (reference sequence). The CDR3 is made up of 15 amino acids. V lost 3 bases and J 0 bases, leaving 9 bases between the germline ends. CDR3 coding DNA: TGTGCCAGTAGTATCGACGGGTATAGCAATCAGCCCCAGCATTTT. This gives the protein CASSIDGYSNQPQHF.

This chain connects TRBV19 to TRBJ2-3; a weak D match, TRBD2 (6 bases). Germline V lookup: CDR1 LNHDA, CDR2 SQIVND (reference sequence). The CDR3 is 14 residues long. The V and J ends lost 3 bases and 1 base respectively, with 8 bases between them. The CDR3 sequence: CASSMQRGTDTQYF. The CDR3 nucleotides read TGTGCCAGTAGTATGCAGCGGGGCACAGATACGCAGTATTTT.

The chain employs TRBV19 and TRBJ2-1; 7 positions match TRBD2. The CDR3 covers 14 residues. V lost 3 bases and J lost 7; bases outside the gene matches: 6. Germline CDR1 is LNHDA and CDR2 is SQIVND (reference sequence). The CDR3 coding sequence is TGTGCCAGTAGTATCCCTGCGCGGGGGAATGAGCAGTTCTTC. Translation gives CASSIPARGNEQFF.

V usage is TRBV7-9 and J usage is TRBJ2-7, with a possible D match to TRBD2 (6 bases). V was clipped by 0 bases and J by 6 bases, with 6 bases between them. Germline loops: CDR1 SEHNR, CDR2 FQNEAQ (reference sequence). CDR3 length equals 12 residues. Written as DNA, the CDR3 is TGTGCCAGCAGCTTAGCGGGGGGCGAGCAGTACTTC. This translates into CASSLAGGEQYF.

V usage is TRBV11-2 and J usage is TRBJ2-7; 8 positions match TRBD1. The CDR3 covers 15 residues. Germline V gives CDR1 SGHAT, CDR2 FQNNGV. V trimming: 6 bases; J trimming: 0 bases; junction bases outside the gene matches: 7. The CDR3 here is CASRTGTGVSYEQYF. In DNA form, the CDR3 reads TGTGCCAGCAGGACCGGGACAGGAGTCTCCTACGAGCAGTACTTC.

This clone has more than one count but fewer than ten. The DNA for the CDR3 is TGTGCCAGCAGCCAACAATTAAGCGGGGGGGGCACAGATACGCAGTATTTT. Protein sequence: CASSQQLSGGGTDTQYF. The chain links TRBV4-2 to TRBJ2-3, with 10 bases identical to TRBD2. The V gene end was trimmed by 2 bases and the J gene end by 1 base; junction bases not matched to a gene: 6. Germline CDR1 LGHNA, CDR2 YNFKEQ. CDR3 length: 17 residues.

The genes are TRBV6-5 and TRBJ1-1; 9 bases are shared with TRBD1. The germline CDR1 and CDR2 sequences are MNHEY and SVGAGI. This CDR3 has 14 residues. The trim removed 6 bases at V and 6 bases at J, leaving 8 bases unmatched. The CDR3 loop reads CASSPGDRDAEAFF. The CDR3 DNA is TGTGCCAGCAGCCCCGGGGACAGGGACGCTGAAGCTTTCTTT.

The chain employs TRBV30 and TRBJ1-3; D call uncertain. V shed 2 bases and J shed 0 bases, with 17 bases lying between them. There are 17 residues in the CDR3. Germline values: CDR1 GTSNPN, CDR2 SVGIG (reference sequence). In DNA form, the CDR3 reads TGTGCCTGGAGTCGCTATCACGAGGGATTCTCTGGAAACACCATATATTTT. It translates to CAWSRYHEGFSGNTIYF.